This T cell receptor (beta chain) was found in a study of technical replicates of blood from a few donors. This CDR3 region has 17 residues. Germline CDR1 reads KGHSH; CDR2 reads LQKENI. V was pared by 4 bases and J by 7 bases, with 13 bases of the junction left unmatched. Some clones are missing from TCRdb's copy, which holds only in-frame ones; the method was immunoSEQ multiplex PCR. The sample carries tens of thousands of clones, roughly 95% recorded once. This receptor was taken from a human donor in good health. V usage is TRBV18 and J usage is TRBJ2-1; TRBD2 aligns across 10 bases. The sequencing sample was made of T cells isolated from PBMCs. The CDR3 DNA is TGTGCCAGCTCACGGAGTTCTAGCGGGAGTTTAGATAATGAGCAGTTCTTC. Translated: CASSRSSSGSLDNEQFF.